The 17 T cell receptor beta chains in this list originate from one sample, sequenced in a study of vaccination and CD4 T cells after COVID-19 (dated by TCRdb to about 2022). The library was produced with PCR. TCRdb lists the instrument as Illumina iSeq 100. DNA from cultured CD4+ T cells underwent TCR sequencing with the Oncomine TCR Beta short-read assay at the Johns Hopkins FTIC core. TCRdb cleaned the public reads at Q25 with fastp, built clones with MiXCR and kept in-frame beta chains. Entries that share a CDR3 protein sequence are merged under the most common genes and DNA. This sample lists 15,000 to 19,000 distinct CDR3 sequences; approximately 40% were detected once. Of the sample, 20% to 25% falls within the top ten clones. The treatment or condition label here, explained by the study, means: roughly 10-day PBMC culture with coronavirus spike peptide pools or control peptides (ViraFEST assay).

Their antigens remain unidentified. Sequenced sample: cultured CD4+ T cells from blood. These receptors all stem from a human donor with COVID-19.

The chain employs TRBV12-3 or TRBV12-4 and TRBJ2-1; 8 bases map to TRBD1. Trimming at V came to 3 bases and at J to 5 bases, leaving 3 bases not matched to a gene. The CDR3 totals 14 residues. The CDR3 DNA reads TGTGCCAGCAGTTTTTTACAGGGGGACAATGAGCAGTTCTTC. As protein: CASSFLQGDNEQFF.

This sequence joins TRBV20-1 and TRBJ2-7; TRBD1 agrees at 9 bases. This CDR3 spans 14 amino acids. Germline CDR1 reads DFQATT; CDR2 reads SNEGSKA (reference sequence). The V gene end was trimmed by 5 bases and the J gene end by 6 bases; junction bases not matched to a gene: 11. As DNA, the CDR3 is TGCAGTGCTCCTCTCGGGACAGGGCTTCCCGAGCAGTACTTC. Amino acids: CSAPLGTGLPEQYF.

The CDR3, as DNA: TGTGCCAGCAGCCCTCCCCCCCCGGACAGGGCGCGTCAGCCCCAGCATTTT. Translation gives CASSPPPPDRARQPQHF. The chain carries TRBV28 and TRBJ1-5, with 8 bases fitting TRBD1. J lost 6 bases, V lost 6 bases, and 16 bases had no gene match. The CDR3 consists of 17 residues. The germline CDR1 and CDR2 sequences are MDHEN and SYDVKM.

This clonotype was found a few times. The chain uses TRBV6-5 and TRBJ2-7, with D tentatively TRBD1 (7 bases). CDR1 is MNHEY, CDR2 SVGAGI, per germline. V was cut by 3 bases and J by 3 bases, with 15 bases left in between. The CDR3 has 15 residues. The CDR3 nucleotides are TGTGCCAGCAGTTATGGGCCAGGGGGGTTCTACGAGCAGTACTTC. This codes for CASSYGPGGFYEQYF.

V gene TRBV6-1 combines with J gene TRBJ1-3; possible D gene TRBD1, 5 bases. CDR3 length: 17 residues. V gave up 7 bases and J gave up 0 bases, with 19 bases separating them. Germline CDR1 is MNHNS and CDR2 is SASEGT. The CDR3 coding sequence is TGTGCCAGCACCGACCCCCGGCCGGGACTCTCTGGAAACACCATATATTTT. Translated: CASTDPRPGLSGNTIYF.

This clonotype was recorded once. The genes are TRBV7-8 and TRBJ2-6; the D is unclear. This CDR3 is 15 amino acids long. CDR1 SGHVS and CDR2 FQNEAQ come from the germline V gene. V dropped 1 base and J dropped 0 bases, with 4 bases sitting between them. The DNA of the CDR3 is TGTGCCAGCAGCTTAGGCTCCTCTGGGGCCAACGTCCTGACTTTC. Protein product: CASSLGSSGANVLTF.

The V call is TRBV20-1, the J call TRBJ2-2, with D tentatively TRBD1 or TRBD2 (5 bases each). The germline V gene encodes CDR1 DFQATT and CDR2 SNEGSKA (reference sequence). The CDR3 is 12 residues long. The CDR3: CRRGRNTGELFF. CDR3 DNA sequence: TGCAGGAGGGGTCGGAACACCGGGGAGCTGTTTTTT.

This clonotype was seen only a few times. The V and J genes are TRBV12-3 or TRBV12-4 and TRBJ1-5; unclear D gene. V gave up 8 bases and J gave up 0 bases, with 11 bases separating them. This CDR3 comprises 14 residues. The CDR3 region has the DNA TGTGCCAGCGTTATGGGCGGTAGCAATCAGCCCCAGCATTTT. Translating it yields CASVMGGSNQPQHF.

This clonotype was counted only a few times. The V gene is TRBV2, the J gene TRBJ2-3; 7 nucleotides line up with TRBD2. The CDR3 has 15 residues. CDR1 is SNHLY and CDR2 is FYNNEI in the germline V gene. After removal of 2 bases from V and 1 base from J, the junction contained 3 bases not matched to a gene. CDR3 amino acids: CASSELLAGTDTQYF. CDR3 nucleotides: TGTGCCAGCAGTGAACTCCTAGCGGGCACAGATACGCAGTATTTT.

The chain couples TRBV19 to TRBJ1-4; D perhaps matches TRBD1 (5 bases). Per germline, CDR1 LNHDA and CDR2 SQIVND (reference sequence). The V end was cut by 3 bases, the J end by 5 bases, with 10 bases between. This CDR3 has 14 amino acids. The chain's CDR3 is CASSIRGTNEKLFF. CDR3 bases: TGTGCCAGTAGTATTCGAGGGACGAATGAAAAACTGTTTTTT.

The rearrangement uses TRBV20-1 and TRBJ2-3; 10 nucleotides agree with TRBD2. The CDR3 sequence is 14 residues long. Germline loops: CDR1 DFQATT, CDR2 SNEGSKA (reference sequence). The J segment lost 3 bases and the V segment lost 5 bases, leaving 5 bases of the junction unmatched. Here the CDR3 reads CSAAGTSVTDTQYF. CDR3 bases: TGCAGTGCTGCCGGGACTAGCGTAACAGATACGCAGTATTTT.

A few counts support this clonotype. This rearrangement joins TRBV2 to TRBJ1-1, with TRBD1 matching 7 bases. The CDR3 is 14 residues long. J gave up 0 bases and V 7 bases, and 5 bases lay outside the gene matches. Germline CDR1 and CDR2: SNHLY and FYNNEI. The CDR3 DNA reads TGTGCCAGCAATCCGGGACAGATGAACACTGAAGCTTTCTTT. It specifies CASNPGQMNTEAFF.

This clonotype was found a few times. This chain connects TRBV6-1 to TRBJ1-6, with D unclear. Germline values: CDR1 MNHNS, CDR2 SASEGT. The CDR3 covers 15 residues. The germline V and J ends were trimmed by 6 bases and 6 bases, with 15 bases remaining between them. CDR3 in amino acids: CASSLEGRTNSPLHF. The CDR3 DNA reads TGTGCCAGCAGCCTAGAAGGACGGACTAATTCACCCCTCCACTTT.

The chain combines TRBV7-2 with TRBJ2-2; the D is unclear. The CDR3 is made up of 14 amino acids. V was trimmed by 5 bases and J by 4 bases, leaving 11 bases between them. Germline assignment: CDR1 SGHTA and CDR2 FQGNSA. The CDR3 loop reads CASSPEGFTGELFF. The CDR3 bases are TGTGCCAGCAGCCCGGAAGGATTCACCGGGGAGCTGTTTTTT.

This sequence joins TRBV9 and TRBJ1-6; D unresolved. CDR1 is SGDLS, CDR2 YYNGEE, per germline. The CDR3 runs 14 residues. The V gene lost 0 bases and the J gene lost 5 bases, with 6 bases spanning the gap. CDR3 sequence (DNA): TGTGCCAGCAGCGTAGGGCAGAATAATTCACCCCTCCACTTT. Translation: CASSVGQNNSPLHF. Full variable domain (outside the CDR3, taken from reference TRBV9 and TRBJ1-6): DSGVTQTPKHLITATGQRVTLRCSPRSGDLSVYWYQQSLDQGLQFLIQYYNGEERAKGNILERFSAQQFPDLHSELNLSSLELGDSALYFCASSVGQNNSPLHFGNGTRLTVT.

The rearrangement links TRBV30 to TRBJ1-1, with D possibly TRBD1 on 5 matching bases. Germline V gene lookup returns CDR1 GTSNPN and CDR2 SVGIG (reference sequence). The ends were cut back, 4 bases at V and 5 bases at J, with 8 bases in the middle. The CDR3 covers 11 residues. In DNA, the CDR3 is TGTGCCTGGACAGGGAGAACTGAAGCTTTCTTT. Its protein is CAWTGRTEAFF. The whole variable domain, filled in from reference TRBV30 and TRBJ1-1, reads SQTIHQWPATLVQPVGSPLSLECTVEGTSNPNLYWYRQAAGRGLQLLFYSVGIGQISSEVPQNLSASRPQDRQFILSSKKLLLSDSGFYLCAWTGRTEAFFGQGTRLTVV.

In its sample, this clonotype was seen a few times. The chain uses TRBV19 and TRBJ1-2; D is possibly TRBD1 (6 bases). CDR1 is LNHDA, CDR2 SQIVND, per germline (reference sequence). The CDR3 runs to 13 residues. V was shortened by 6 bases and J by 7 bases, with 15 bases between the two germline ends. CDR3 loop: CASSQQGFGGYTF. The DNA for the CDR3 is TGTGCCAGTAGCCAGCAGGGGTTTGGTGGCTACACCTTC.